This T cell receptor (beta chain) was identified during a study of shared clonotypes between healthy human individuals. Study as a whole: Donor ages ranged 18 to 49 years: a couple of women, a few men. Three plates were used per donor for CD4 naive, three for CD4 memory, two for CD8 naive and one for CD8 memory. Findings and caveats of the study: The authors sampled blood alone, and tissue repertoires likely differ. The study found lower generation probabilities in non-shared clonotypes than in those shared by all four donors.

V was cut by 6 bases and J by 0 bases, with 15 bases left in between. This CDR3 is 15 amino acids long. The germline V gene has CDR1 MGHRA and CDR2 YSYEKL. As for this clone: The antigen is unknown.

Using immunoSEQ multiplex PCR, the repertoire was profiled, and TCRdb retains in-frame clones only, with some absent. The table includes roughly 1,800,000 clones, 85% to 95% detected once. CD45RO negativity and positive selection for CCR7 defined naive CD8 cells, a population that excluded terminally differentiated effector memory CD45RA+ cells. What was sequenced was naive CD8+ T cells sorted from blood. The rearrangement links TRBV4-1 to TRBJ2-7, with D perhaps matching TRBD1 (6 bases). The sequence was obtained from a man between 18 and 29 years old in good health. The CDR3 coding sequence is TGCGCCAGCAGGGTTCACGACAGGTCCTCCTACGAGCAGTACTTC. This encodes CASRVHDRSSYEQYF.